The sequence of this TCR beta chain was determined in a study of blood T cell repertoires in COVID-19. At the level of the study: The samples span acute and convalescent COVID-19 from the United States, Italy and Spain.

In the source study's methods: Reference gene primer amplification yielded estimated nucleated cell counts. The repertoire was sequenced with immunoSEQ multiplex PCR; TCRdb's copy has only in-frame clones and lacks some. The V and J calls and clone size are taken from that table; D and trimming were inferred from the DNA. The repertoire includes 60,000 to 80,000 clones, 75% to 90% of them detected once, and more than 15% sits in the top ten. This clone has just a few counts. Followed over time, Seattle patients had been enrolled while infection was active. This CDR3 comprises 16 residues. V shed 1 base and J shed 1 base, with 11 bases lying between them. Germline CDR1 reads MGHRA; CDR2 reads YSYEKL.

This rearrangement joins TRBV4-1 to TRBJ1-5, with a tentative D call TRBD1 (5 bases). The origin of this receptor is an older woman with COVID-19, enrolled during active disease. Sequencing used peripheral blood. CDR3 protein: CASSQAGGRSNQPQHF. CDR3 coding DNA: TGCGCCAGCAGCCAAGCCGGGGGTAGGAGCAATCAGCCCCAGCATTTT.